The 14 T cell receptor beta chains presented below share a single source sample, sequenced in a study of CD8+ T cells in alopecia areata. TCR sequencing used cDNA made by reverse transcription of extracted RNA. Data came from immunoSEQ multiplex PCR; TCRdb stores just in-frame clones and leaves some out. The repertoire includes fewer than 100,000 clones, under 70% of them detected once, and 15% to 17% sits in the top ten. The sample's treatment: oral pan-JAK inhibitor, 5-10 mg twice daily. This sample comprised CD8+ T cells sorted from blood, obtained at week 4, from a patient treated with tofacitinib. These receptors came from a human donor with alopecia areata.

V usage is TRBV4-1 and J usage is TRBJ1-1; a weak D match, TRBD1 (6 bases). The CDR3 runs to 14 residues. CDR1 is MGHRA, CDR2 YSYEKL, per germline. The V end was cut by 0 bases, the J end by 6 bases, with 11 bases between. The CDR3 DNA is TGCGCCAGCAGCCAAGAAATGGGGGCTCCTGAAGCTTTCTTT. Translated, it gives CASSQEMGAPEAFF.

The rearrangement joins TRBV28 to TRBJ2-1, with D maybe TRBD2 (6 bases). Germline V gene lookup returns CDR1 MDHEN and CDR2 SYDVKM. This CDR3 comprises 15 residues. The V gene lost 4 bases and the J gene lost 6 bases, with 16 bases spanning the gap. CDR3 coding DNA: TGTGCCAGCAGTTCCATCAGGACTACCACCAATGAGCAGTTCTTC. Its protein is CASSSIRTTTNEQFF. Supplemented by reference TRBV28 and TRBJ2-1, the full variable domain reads DVKVTQSSRYLVKRTGEKVFLECVQDMDHENMFWYRQDPGLGLRLIYFSYDVKMKEKGDIPEGYSVSREKKERFSLILESASTNQTSMYLCASSSIRTTTNEQFFGPGTRLTVL.

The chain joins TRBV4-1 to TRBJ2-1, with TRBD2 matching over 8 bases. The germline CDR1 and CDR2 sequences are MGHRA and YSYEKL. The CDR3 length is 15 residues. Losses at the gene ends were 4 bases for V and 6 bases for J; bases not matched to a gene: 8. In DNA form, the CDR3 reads TGCGCCAGCAGCCTCGGGGGACTAGATGCCAATGAGCAGTTCTTC. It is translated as CASSLGGLDANEQFF.

The CDR3, as DNA: TGTGCCAGCAGTTACTCGAGGGCCACTGAAGCTTTCTTT. This gives the protein CASSYSRATEAFF. The genes are TRBV6-5 and TRBJ1-1; the D is unclear. The CDR3 covers 13 residues. Germline CDR1 MNHEY, CDR2 SVGAGI. V was pared by 0 bases and J by 4 bases, with 6 bases between.

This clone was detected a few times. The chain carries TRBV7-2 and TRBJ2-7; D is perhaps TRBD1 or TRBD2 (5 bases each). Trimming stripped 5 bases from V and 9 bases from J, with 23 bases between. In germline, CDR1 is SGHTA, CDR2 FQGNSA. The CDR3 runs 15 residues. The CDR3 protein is CASSPTGTTLSGQYF. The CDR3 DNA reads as TGTGCCAGCAGCCCCACCGGGACCACCCTCAGCGGGCAGTACTTC.

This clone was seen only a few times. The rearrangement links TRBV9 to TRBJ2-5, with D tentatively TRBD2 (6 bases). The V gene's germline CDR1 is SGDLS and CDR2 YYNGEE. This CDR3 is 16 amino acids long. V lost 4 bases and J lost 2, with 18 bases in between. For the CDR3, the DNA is TGTGCCAGCAGCCCCAGGCCAGGACTATTGCAAGAGACCCAGTACTTC. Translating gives CASSPRPGLLQETQYF.

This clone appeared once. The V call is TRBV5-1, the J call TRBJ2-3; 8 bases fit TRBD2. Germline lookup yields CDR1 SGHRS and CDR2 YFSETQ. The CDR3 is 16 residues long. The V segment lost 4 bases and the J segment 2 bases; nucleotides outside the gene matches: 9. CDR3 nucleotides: TGCGCCAGCAGCAGGGGACTAGTTGGGCTCACAGATACGCAGTATTTT. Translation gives CASSRGLVGLTDTQYF.

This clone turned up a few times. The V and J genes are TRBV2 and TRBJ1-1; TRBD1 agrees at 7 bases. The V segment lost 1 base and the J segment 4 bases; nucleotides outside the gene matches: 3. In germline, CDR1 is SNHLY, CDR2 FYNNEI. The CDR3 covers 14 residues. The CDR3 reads CASSEDRGGTEAFF. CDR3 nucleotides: TGTGCCAGCAGTGAAGACAGGGGAGGCACTGAAGCTTTCTTT.

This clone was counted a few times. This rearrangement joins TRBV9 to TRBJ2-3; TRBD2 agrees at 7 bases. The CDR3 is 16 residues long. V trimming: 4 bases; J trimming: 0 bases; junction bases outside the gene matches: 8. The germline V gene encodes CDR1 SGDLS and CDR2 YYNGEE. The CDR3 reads CASSLTASGSTDTQYF. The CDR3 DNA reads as TGTGCCAGCAGCCTCACGGCTAGCGGTAGCACAGATACGCAGTATTTT. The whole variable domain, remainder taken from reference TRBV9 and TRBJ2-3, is DSGVTQTPKHLITATGQRVTLRCSPRSGDLSVYWYQQSLDQGLQFLIQYYNGEERAKGNILERFSAQQFPDLHSELNLSSLELGDSALYFCASSLTASGSTDTQYFGPGTRLTVL.

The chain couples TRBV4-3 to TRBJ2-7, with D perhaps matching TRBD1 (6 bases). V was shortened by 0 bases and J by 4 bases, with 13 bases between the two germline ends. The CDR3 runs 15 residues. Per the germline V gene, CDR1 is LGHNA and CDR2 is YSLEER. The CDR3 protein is CASSQDLSGVYEQYF. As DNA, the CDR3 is TGCGCCAGCAGCCAAGATCTGTCAGGGGTTTACGAGCAGTACTTC.

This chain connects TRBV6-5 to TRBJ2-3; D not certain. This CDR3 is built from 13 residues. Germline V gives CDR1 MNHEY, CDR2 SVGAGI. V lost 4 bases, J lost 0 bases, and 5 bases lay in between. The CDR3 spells CASSLFSTDTQYF. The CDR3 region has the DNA TGTGCCAGCAGTTTATTTAGCACAGATACGCAGTATTTT.

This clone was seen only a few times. The CDR3 protein is CASSFLDSQETQYF. The DNA for the CDR3 is TGTGCCAGCAGCTTTCTAGACAGTCAAGAGACCCAGTACTTC. The gene calls are TRBV7-9 and TRBJ2-5; D may be TRBD1 (5 bases). The CDR3 loop spans 14 amino acids. Germline CDR1 SEHNR, CDR2 FQNEAQ (reference sequence). Trimming pared 3 bases from V and 2 bases from J, leaving 10 bases between. Combining the CDR3 with reference TRBV7-9 and TRBJ2-5 gives the whole variable domain DTGVSQNPRHKITKRGQNVTFRCDPISEHNRLYWYRQTLGQGPEFLTYFQNEAQLEKSRLLSDRFSAERPKGSFSTLEIQRTEQGDSAMYLCASSFLDSQETQYFGPGTRLLVL.

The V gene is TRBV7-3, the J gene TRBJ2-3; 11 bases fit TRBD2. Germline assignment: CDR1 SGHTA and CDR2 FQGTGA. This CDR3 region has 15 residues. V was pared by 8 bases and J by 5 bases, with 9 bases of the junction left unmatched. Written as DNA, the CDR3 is TGTGCCAGCGGGGTACTAGCGGGAGCTGTAGATACGCAGTATTTT. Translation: CASGVLAGAVDTQYF.

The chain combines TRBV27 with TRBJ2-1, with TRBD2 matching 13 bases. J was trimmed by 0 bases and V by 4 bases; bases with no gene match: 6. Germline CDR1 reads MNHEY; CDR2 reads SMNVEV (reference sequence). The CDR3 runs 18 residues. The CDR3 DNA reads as TGTGCCAGCAGTTCTGGGACTAGCGGGACCCTCTCCTACAATGAGCAGTTCTTC. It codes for CASSSGTSGTLSYNEQFF.